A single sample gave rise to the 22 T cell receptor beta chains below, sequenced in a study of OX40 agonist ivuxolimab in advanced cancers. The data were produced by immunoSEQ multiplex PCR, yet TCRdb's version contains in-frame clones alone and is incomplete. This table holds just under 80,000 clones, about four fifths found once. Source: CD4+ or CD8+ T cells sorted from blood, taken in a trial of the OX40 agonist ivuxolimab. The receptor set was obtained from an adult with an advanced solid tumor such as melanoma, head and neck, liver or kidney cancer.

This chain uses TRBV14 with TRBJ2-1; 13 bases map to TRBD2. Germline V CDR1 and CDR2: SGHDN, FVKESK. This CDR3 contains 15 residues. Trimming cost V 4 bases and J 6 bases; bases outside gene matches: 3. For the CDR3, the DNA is TGTGCCAGCAGCCCCTGGACTAGCGGGGGCAATGAGCAGTTCTTC. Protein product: CASSPWTSGGNEQFF.

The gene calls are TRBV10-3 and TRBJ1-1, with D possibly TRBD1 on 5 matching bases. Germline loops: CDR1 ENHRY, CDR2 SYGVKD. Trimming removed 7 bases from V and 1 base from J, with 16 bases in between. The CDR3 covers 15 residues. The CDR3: CAITRGRGENTEAFF. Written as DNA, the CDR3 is TGTGCCATCACCCGGGGCAGAGGGGAGAACACTGAAGCTTTCTTT.

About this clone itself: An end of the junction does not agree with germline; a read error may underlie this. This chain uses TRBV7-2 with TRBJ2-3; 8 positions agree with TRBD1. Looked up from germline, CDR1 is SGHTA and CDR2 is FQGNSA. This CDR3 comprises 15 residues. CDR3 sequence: CASSLAQGTGDRQYF. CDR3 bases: TGTGCCAGCAGCTTAGCGCAGGGGACAGGCGATAGGCAGTATTTT.

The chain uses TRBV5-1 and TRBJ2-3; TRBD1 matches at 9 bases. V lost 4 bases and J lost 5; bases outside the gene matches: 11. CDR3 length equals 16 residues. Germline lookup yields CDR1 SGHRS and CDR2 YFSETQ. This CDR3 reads CASSGGTGHTRDTQYF. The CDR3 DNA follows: TGCGCCAGCAGCGGGGGGACAGGGCACACAAGAGATACGCAGTATTTT.

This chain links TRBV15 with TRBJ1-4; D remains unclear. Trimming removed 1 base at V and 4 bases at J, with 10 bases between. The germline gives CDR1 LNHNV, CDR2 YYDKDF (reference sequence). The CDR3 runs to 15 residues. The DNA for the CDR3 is TGTGCCACCAGCAGAGCGGGCCTACTTAATGAAAAACTGTTTTTT. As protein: CATSRAGLLNEKLFF.

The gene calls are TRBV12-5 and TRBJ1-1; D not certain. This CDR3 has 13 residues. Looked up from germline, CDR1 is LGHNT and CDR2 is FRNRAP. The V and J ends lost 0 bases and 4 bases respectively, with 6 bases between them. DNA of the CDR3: TGTGCTAGTGGTTTGGTACACAGCACTGAAGCTTTCTTT. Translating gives CASGLVHSTEAFF. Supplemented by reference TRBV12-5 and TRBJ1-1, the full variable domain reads DARVTQTPRHKVTEMGQEVTMRCQPILGHNTVFWYRQTMMQGLELLAYFRNRAPLDDSGMPKDRFSAEMPDATLATLKIQPSEPRDSAVYFCASGLVHSTEAFFGQGTRLTVV.

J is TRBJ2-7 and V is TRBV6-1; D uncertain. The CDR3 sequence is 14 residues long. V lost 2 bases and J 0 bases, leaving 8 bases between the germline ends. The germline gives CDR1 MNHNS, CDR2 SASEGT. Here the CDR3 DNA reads TGTGCCAGCAGTGAATACGGCAGCTCCTACGAGCAGTACTTC. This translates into CASSEYGSSYEQYF.

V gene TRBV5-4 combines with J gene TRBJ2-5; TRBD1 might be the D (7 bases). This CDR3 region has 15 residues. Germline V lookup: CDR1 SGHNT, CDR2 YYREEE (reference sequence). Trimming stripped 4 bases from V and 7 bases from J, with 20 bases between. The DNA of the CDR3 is TGTGCCAGCAGCCGAGGGACAGCGGGTCCAGGGACCCAGTACTTC. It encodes CASSRGTAGPGTQYF.

CDR3 DNA sequence: TGTGCCAGCAGTGATAGGGCAGGGGCAGATACGCAGTATTTT. It specifies CASSDRAGADTQYF. The chain uses TRBV2 and TRBJ2-3; weak D call: TRBD1 (6 bases). The CDR3 runs 14 residues. With 3 bases removed from V and 4 bases from J, the gap between germline ends came to 11 bases. Per germline, CDR1 SNHLY and CDR2 FYNNEI.

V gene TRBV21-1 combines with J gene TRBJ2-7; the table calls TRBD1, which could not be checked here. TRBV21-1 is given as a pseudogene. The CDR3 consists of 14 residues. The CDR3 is CASNHRGQIYEQYF. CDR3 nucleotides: TGTGCCAGCAACCACAGGGGGCAAATCTACGAGCAGTACTTC.

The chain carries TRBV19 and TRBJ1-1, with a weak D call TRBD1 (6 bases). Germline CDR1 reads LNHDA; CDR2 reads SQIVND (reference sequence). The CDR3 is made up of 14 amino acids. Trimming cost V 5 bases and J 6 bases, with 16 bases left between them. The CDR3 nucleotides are TGTGCCAGTAGTGTCACAGGGAATGAGCCTGAAGCTTTCTTT. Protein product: CASSVTGNEPEAFF.

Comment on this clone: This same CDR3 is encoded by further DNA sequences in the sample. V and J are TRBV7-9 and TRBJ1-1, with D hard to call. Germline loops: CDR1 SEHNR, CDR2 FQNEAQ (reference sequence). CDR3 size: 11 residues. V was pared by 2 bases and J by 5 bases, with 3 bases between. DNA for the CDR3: TGTGCCAGCAGCTTACTAACTGAAGCTTTCTTT. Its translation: CASSLLTEAFF.

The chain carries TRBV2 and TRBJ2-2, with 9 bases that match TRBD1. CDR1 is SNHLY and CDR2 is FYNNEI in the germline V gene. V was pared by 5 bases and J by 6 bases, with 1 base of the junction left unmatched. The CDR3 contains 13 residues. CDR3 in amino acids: CASSRQGAGELFF. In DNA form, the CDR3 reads TGTGCCAGCAGTCGACAGGGGGCCGGGGAGCTGTTTTTT.

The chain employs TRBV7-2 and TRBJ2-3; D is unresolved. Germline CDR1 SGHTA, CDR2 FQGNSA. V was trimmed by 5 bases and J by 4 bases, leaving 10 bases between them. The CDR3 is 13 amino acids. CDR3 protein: CASSLINPDTQYF. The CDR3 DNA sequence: TGTGCCAGCAGCCTCATCAACCCAGATACGCAGTATTTT.

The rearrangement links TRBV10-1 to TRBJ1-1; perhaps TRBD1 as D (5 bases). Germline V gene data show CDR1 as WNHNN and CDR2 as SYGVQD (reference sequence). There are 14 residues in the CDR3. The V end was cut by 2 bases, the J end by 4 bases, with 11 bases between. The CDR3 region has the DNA TGCGCCAGCAGTGAGAGGGGTTGGGGCACTGAAGCTTTCTTT. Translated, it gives CASSERGWGTEAFF.

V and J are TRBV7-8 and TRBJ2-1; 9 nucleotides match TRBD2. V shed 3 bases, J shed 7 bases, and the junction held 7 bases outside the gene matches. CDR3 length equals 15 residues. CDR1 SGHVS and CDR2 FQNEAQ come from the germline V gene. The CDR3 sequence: CASSLIAGEGNEQFF. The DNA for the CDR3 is TGTGCCAGCAGCTTGATAGCGGGAGAAGGAAATGAGCAGTTCTTC.

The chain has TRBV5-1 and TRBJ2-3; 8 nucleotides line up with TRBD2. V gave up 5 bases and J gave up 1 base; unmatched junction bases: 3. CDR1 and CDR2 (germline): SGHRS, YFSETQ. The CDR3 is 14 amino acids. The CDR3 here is CASRREGGTDTQYF. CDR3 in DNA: TGCGCCAGCAGACGGGAGGGGGGCACAGATACGCAGTATTTT.

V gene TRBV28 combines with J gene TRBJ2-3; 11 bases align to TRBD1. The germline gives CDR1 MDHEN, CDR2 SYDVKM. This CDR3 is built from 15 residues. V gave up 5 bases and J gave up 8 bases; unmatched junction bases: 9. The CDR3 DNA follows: TGTGCCAGCAGTCCCGGGACAGGGGGTCCTCGTACGCAGTATTTT. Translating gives CASSPGTGGPRTQYF.

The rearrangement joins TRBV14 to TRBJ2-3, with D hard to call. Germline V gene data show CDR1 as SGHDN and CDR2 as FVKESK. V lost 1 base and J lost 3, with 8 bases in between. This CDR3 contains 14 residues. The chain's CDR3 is CASSQVGYTDTQYF. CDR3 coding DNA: TGTGCCAGCAGCCAAGTTGGTTATACAGATACGCAGTATTTT.

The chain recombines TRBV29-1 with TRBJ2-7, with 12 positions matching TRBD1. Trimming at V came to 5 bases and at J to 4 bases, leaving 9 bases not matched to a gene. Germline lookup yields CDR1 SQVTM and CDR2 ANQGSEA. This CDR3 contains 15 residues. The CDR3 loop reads CSVFYGTGGAYEQYF. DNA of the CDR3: TGCAGCGTTTTCTACGGGACAGGGGGCGCGTACGAGCAGTACTTC.

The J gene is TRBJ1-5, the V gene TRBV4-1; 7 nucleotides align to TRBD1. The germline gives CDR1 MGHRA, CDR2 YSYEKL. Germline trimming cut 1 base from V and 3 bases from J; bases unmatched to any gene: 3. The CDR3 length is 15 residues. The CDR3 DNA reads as TGCGCCAGCAGCCAAGGGGACAGATACAATCAGCCCCAGCATTTT. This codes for CASSQGDRYNQPQHF.

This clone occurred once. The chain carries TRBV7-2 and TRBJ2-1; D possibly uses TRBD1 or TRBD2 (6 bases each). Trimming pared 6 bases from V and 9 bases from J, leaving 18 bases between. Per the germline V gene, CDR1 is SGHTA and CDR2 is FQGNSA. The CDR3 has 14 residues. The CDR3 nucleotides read TGTGCCAGCAGTCGGGCGGGGCGACAGGTTGAGCAGTTCTTC. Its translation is CASSRAGRQVEQFF.